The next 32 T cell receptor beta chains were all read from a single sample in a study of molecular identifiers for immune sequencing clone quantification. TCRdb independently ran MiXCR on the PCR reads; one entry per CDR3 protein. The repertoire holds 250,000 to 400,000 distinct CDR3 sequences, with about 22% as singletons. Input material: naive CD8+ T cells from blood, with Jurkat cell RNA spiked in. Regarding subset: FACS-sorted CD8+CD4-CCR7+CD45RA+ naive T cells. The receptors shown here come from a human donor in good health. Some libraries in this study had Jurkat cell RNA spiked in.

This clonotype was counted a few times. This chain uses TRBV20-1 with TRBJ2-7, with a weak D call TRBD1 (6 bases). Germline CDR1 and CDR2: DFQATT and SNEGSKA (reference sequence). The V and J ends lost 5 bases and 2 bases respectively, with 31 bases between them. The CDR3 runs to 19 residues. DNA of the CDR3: TGCAGTGCTGCCGACCCAGAAAAATGGGACAACTTGCACCCCTACGAGCAGTACTTC. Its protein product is CSAADPEKWDNLHPYEQYF.

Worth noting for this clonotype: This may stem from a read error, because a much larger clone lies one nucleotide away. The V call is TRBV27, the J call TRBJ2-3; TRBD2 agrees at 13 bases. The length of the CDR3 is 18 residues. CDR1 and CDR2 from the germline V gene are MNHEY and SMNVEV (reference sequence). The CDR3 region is CASSPRGLAGTITDTPYF. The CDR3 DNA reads TGTGCCAGCAGTCCGCGGGGACTAGCGGGGACAATAACAGATACGCCGTATTTT.

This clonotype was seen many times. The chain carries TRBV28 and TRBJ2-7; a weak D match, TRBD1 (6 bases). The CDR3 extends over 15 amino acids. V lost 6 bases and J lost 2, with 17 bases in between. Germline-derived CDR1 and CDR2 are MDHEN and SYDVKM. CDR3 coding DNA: TGTGCCAGCAGGCCCACAACGACAGGTGCCTACGAGCAGTACTTC. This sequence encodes CASRPTTTGAYEQYF.

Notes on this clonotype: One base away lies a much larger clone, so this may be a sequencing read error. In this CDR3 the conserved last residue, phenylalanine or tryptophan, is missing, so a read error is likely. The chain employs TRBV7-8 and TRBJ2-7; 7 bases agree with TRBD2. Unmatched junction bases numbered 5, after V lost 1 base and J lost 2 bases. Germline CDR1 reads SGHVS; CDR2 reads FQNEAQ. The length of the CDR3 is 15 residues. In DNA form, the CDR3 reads TGTGCCAGCAGCTTAGGGGGGGGAGCAACCTACGAGCAGTACTCC. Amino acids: CASSLGGGATYEQYS.

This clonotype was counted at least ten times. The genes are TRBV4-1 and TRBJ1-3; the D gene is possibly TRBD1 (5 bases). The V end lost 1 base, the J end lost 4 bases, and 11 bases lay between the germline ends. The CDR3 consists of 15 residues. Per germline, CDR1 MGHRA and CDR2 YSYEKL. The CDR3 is CASSQVWGNGNTIYF. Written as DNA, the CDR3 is TGCGCCAGCAGCCAAGTTTGGGGGAACGGAAACACCATATATTTT.

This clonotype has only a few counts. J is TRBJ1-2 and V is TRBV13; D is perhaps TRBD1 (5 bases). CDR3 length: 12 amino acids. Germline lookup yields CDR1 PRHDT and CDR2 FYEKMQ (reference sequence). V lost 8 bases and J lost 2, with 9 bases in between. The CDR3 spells CASPGGNYGYTF. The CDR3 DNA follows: TGTGCCAGCCCTGGGGGGAACTATGGCTACACCTTC.

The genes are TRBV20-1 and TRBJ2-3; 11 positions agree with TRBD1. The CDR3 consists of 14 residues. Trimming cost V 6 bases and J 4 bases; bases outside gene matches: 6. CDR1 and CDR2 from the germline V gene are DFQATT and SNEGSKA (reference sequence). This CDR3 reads CSANPGQGADTQYF. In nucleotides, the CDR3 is TGCAGTGCGAATCCGGGACAGGGGGCAGATACGCAGTATTTT.

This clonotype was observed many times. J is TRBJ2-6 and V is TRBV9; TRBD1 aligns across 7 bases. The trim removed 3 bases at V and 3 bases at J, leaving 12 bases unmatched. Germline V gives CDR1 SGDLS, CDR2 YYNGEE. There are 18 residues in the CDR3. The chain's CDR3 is CASSASGTVAGGANVLTF. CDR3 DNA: TGTGCCAGCAGCGCTTCCGGGACAGTTGCCGGTGGGGCCAACGTCCTGACTTTC.

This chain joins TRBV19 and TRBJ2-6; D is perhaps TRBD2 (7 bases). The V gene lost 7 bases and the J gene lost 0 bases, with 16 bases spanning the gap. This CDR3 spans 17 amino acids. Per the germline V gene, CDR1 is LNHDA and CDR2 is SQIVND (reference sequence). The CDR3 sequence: CASTRRGHGSGANVLTF. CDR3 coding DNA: TGTGCCAGTACAAGGCGGGGGCATGGCTCTGGGGCCAACGTCCTGACTTTC.

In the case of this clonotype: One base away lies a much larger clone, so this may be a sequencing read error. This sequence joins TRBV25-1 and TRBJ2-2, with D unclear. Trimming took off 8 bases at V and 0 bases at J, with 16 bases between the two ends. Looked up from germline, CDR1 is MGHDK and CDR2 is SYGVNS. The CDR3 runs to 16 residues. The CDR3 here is CASQIAGGPNTGELFF. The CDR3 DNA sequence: TGTGCCAGCCAGATTGCTGGCGGACCGAACACCGGGGAGCTGTTTTTT.

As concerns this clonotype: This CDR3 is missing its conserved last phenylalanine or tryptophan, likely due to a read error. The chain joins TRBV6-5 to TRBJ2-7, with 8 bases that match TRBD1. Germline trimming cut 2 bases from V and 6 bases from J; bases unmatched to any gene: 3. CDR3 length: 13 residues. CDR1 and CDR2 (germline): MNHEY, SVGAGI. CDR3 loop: CASSYGQGVEQYL. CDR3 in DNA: TGTGCCAGCAGTTACGGACAGGGCGTCGAGCAGTACCTC.

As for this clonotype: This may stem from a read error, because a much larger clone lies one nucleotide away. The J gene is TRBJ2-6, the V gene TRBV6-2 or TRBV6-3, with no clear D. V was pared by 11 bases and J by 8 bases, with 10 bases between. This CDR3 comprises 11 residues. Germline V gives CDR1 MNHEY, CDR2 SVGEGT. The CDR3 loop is CAGSNPNVLTF. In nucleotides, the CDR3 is TGTGCCGGCTCCAATCCCAACGTCCTGACTTTC.

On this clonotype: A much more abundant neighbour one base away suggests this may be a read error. CDR3 amino acids: CASRRQGVHQDTQYF. CDR3 nucleotides: TGTGCCAGCAGAAGACAGGGGGTGCATCAAGATACGCAGTATTTT. The chain carries TRBV7-9 and TRBJ2-3; the match to TRBD1 covers 9 bases. The J segment lost 5 bases and the V segment lost 6 bases, leaving 9 bases of the junction unmatched. The germline gives CDR1 SEHNR, CDR2 FQNEAQ (reference sequence). The CDR3 covers 15 residues.

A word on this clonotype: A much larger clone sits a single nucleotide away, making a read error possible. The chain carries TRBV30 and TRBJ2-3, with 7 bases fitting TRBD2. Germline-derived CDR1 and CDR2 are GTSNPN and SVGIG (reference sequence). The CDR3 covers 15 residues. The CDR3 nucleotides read TGTGCCCGGAGTGAAAGCGGGGCGGTTCCAGATACGCAGTATTTT. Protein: CARSESGAVPDTQYF. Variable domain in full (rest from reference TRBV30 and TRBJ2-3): SQTIHQWPATLVQPVGSPLSLECTVEGTSNPNLYWYRQAAGRGLQLLFYSVGIGQISSEVPQNLSASRPQDRQFILSSKKLLLSDSGFYLCARSESGAVPDTQYFGPGTRLTVL.

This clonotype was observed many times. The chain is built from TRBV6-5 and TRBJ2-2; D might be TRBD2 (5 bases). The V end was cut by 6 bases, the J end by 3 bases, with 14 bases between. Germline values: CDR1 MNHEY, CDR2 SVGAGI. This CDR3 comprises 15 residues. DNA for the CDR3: TGTGCCAGCAGCCTAGCTGGGTGGGACACCGGGGAGCTGTTTTTT. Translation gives CASSLAGWDTGELFF.

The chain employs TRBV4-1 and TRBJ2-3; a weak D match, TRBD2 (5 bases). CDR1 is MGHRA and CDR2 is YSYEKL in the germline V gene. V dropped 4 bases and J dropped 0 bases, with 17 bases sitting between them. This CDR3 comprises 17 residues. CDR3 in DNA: TGCGCCAGCAGCCCCGGGAAGGCGGACCTTAGCACAGATACGCAGTATTTT. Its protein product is CASSPGKADLSTDTQYF.

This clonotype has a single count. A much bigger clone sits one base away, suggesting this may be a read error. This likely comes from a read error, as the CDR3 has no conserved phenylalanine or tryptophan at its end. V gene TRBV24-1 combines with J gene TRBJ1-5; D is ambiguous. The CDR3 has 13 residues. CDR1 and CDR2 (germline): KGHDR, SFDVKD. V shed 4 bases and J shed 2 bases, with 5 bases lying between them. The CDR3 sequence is CATSEEGNQPQHS. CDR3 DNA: TGTGCCACCAGTGAGGAGGGCAATCAGCCCCAGCATTCT.

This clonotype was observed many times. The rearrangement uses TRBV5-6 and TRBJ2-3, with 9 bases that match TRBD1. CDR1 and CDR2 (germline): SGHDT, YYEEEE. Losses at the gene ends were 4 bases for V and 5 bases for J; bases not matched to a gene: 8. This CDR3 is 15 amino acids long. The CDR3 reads CASSPTGGHGDTQYF. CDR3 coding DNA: TGTGCCAGCAGCCCGACAGGGGGGCACGGAGATACGCAGTATTTT.

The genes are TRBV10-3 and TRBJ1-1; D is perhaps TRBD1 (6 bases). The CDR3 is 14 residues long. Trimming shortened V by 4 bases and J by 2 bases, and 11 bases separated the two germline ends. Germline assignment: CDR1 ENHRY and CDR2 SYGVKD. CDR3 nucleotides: TGTGCCATCAGTGTCCAGGGGATAAACACTGAAGCTTTCTTT. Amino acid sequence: CAISVQGINTEAFF.

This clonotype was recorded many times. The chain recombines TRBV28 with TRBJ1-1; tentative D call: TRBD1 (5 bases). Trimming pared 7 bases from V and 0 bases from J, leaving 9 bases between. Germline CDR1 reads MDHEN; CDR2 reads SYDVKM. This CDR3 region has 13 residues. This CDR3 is CASIDRLNTEAFF. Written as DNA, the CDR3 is TGTGCCAGCATCGACAGATTGAACACTGAAGCTTTCTTT.

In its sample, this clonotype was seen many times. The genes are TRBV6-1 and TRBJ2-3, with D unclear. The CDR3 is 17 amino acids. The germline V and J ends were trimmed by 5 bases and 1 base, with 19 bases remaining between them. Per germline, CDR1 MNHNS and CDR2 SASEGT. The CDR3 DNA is TGTGCCAGCAGTTACCTGACCCGGCCGCCCGGCACAGATACGCAGTATTTT. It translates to CASSYLTRPPGTDTQYF.

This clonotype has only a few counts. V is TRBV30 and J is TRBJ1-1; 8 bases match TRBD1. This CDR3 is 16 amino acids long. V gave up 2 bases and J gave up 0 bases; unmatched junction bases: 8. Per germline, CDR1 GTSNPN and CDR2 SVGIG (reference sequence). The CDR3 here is CAWSYGQGGLNTEAFF. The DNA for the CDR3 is TGTGCCTGGAGTTACGGACAGGGTGGATTGAACACTGAAGCTTTCTTT.

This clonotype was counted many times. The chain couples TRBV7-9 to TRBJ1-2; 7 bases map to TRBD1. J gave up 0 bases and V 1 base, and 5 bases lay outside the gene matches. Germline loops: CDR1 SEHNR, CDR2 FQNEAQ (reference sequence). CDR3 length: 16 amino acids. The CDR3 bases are TGTGCCAGCAGCTTAGAGGGGGCTCAAGCTAACTATGGCTACACCTTC. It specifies CASSLEGAQANYGYTF.

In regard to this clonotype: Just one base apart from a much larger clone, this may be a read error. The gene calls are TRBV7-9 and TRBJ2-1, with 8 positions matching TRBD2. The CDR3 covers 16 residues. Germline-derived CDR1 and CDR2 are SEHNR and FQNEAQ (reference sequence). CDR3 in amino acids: CTSSGSGPTSYNEQFF. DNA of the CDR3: TGTACCAGCAGCGGGAGCGGGCCTACCTCCTACAATGAGCAGTTCTTC.

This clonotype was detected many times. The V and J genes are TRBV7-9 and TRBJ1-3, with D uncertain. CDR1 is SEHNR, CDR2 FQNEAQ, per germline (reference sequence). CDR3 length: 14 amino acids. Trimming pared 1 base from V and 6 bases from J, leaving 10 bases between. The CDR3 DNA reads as TGTGCCAGCAGCTTAGGAGGGTTTGAAAACACCATATATTTT. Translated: CASSLGGFENTIYF.

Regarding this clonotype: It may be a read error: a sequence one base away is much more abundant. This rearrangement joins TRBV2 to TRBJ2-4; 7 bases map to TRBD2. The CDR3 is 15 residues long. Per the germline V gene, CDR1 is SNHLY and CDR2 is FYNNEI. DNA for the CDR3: TGTGCCAGCAGTTTTGAAGGGAGGGCCAAAAACATTCAGCACTTC. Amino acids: CASSFEGRAKNIQHF.

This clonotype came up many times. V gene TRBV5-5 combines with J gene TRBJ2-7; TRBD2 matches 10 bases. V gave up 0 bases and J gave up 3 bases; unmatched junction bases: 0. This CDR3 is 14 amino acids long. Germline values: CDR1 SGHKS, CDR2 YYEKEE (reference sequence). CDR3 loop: CASSLASGSYEQYF. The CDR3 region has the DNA TGTGCCAGCAGCTTGGCTAGCGGGAGCTACGAGCAGTACTTC. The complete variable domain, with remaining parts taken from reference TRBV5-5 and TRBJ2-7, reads DAGVTQSPTHLIKTRGQQVTLRCSPISGHKSVSWYQQVLGQGPQFIFQYYEKEERGRGNFPDRFSARQFPNYSSELNVNALLLGDSALYLCASSLASGSYEQYFGPGTRLTVT.

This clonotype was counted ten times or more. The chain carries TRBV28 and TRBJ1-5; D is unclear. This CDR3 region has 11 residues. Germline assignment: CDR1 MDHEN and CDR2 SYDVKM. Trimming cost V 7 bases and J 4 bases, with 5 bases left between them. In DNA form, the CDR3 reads TGTGCCAGCACCCAGAATCAGCCCCAGCATTTT. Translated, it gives CASTQNQPQHF.

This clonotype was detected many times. Here the CDR3 reads CASSQDRGAAYEQYF. The CDR3 DNA sequence: TGTGCCAGCAGCCAAGATCGGGGGGCGGCCTACGAGCAGTACTTC. V gene TRBV4-2 combines with J gene TRBJ2-7; a weak D match, TRBD2 (7 bases). V shed 0 bases and J shed 2 bases, with 11 bases lying between them. Germline CDR1 LGHNA, CDR2 YNFKEQ. This CDR3 has 15 amino acids.

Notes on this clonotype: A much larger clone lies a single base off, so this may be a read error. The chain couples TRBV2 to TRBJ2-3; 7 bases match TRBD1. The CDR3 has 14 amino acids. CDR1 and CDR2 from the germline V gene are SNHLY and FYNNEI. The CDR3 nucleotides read TGTGCCAGCAGCCAGGACAGGCCCACAGATGCGCAGTATTTT. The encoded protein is CASSQDRPTDAQYF.

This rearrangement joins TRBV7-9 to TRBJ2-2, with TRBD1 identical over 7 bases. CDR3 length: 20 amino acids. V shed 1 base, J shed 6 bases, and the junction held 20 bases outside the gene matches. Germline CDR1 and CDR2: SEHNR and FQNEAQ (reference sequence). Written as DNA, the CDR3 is TGTGCCAGCAGCTTAGTCCTAACAGGGGCCGTCCGAGGTCAATCCGGGGAGCTGTTTTTT. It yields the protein CASSLVLTGAVRGQSGELFF.

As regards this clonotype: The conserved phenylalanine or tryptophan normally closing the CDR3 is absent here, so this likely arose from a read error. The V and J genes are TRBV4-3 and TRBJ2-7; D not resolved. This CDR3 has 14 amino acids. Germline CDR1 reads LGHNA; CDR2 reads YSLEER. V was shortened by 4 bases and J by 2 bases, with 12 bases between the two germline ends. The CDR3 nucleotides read TGCGCCAGCAGCCCCCGCCTAGGGACCTACGAGCAGTACCTC. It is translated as CASSPRLGTYEQYL.